The present T cell receptor (beta chain) was sequenced within a study of T cell repertoires in cytomegalovirus infection. V lost 3 bases, J lost 10 bases, and 12 bases lay in between. Germline CDR1 SGHTA, CDR2 FQGNSA. The CDR3 is made up of 12 amino acids. TCRdb reprocessed the reads with MiXCR, giving one entry per CDR3 protein. Of roughly 630,000 distinct CDR3 sequences in the sample, approximately 25% were seen once. This clonotype has a count of ten or more. The sample taken for sequencing was CD8+ T cells from PBMCs. This chain links TRBV7-2 with TRBJ1-1; the D gene is possibly TRBD1 (5 bases). The source of this sequence is a human donor in good health (CMV status not recorded). Some clones in this sample may be carry-over from other donors' samples. The CDR3 DNA sequence: TGTGCCAGCAGCTTCGGGAAGAGGGGAGCTTTCTTT. As protein: CASSFGKRGAFF.